What follows describes a single TCR beta chain. This clone was counted a single time. Its antigen remains unidentified. Per-base qualities were not stored, and no clone one base away is much larger. Sequencing of the TRB variable region was done with the immunoSEQ hsTCRB v3.0 assay at survey level resolution. The targeted TRB sequencing depth was about 40,000-55,000 T-cell genomes per sample. An Illumina MiSeq with a v3 150-cycle kit was used to sequence the pooled TRB libraries. As for the original processing: Repertoire analysis ran in R within a reproducible Nextflow workflow covering QC, data transformation and analysis. LymphoSeq2, an R package for AIRR-Seq data exploration, was used to implement custom analyses. After excluding several samples that yielded fewer than 5000 total TRB sequences, 190 or so HIV repertoires remained for analysis. Among the 190 or so HIV repertoires that were kept, 59 were collected before ART initiation and roughly 130 were collected after ART initiation. Repertoires were downsampled to 5000 TRB nucleotide sequences, and summary statistics were averaged over 100 downsampling iterations. The analysis kept only TRB sequences whose CDR3 regions were at least seven amino acids long. Diversity was assessed using a clonality score derived from Shannon entropy and using the Gini coefficient. In repertoire networks, the top 5000 CDR3 amino acid sequences were linked whenever an edit distance of one separated two sequences. GLIPH2 predicted antigen specificity groups and MHC restriction for TRB CDR3 amino acid sequences. To flag known CMV, EBV, HIV or tissue antigen associations, CDR3 amino acid sequences were matched against VDJdb and McPAS-TCR. Pre-ART, post-ART and control groups were compared with Wilcoxon signed-rank tests and Holm-Bonferroni correction. The clones in this table, taken by TCRdb from immuneACCESS, are in-frame only. Not every clone is retained; where verified, under half of the shortfall comes from an unresolved V gene, and the cause of the rest is unknown. V, J and clone size are those of that table, while D and trimming were read from the DNA. The sample records fewer than 35,000 clones, around 72% of which are singletons. The ten largest clones add up to around 8% of the sample.

This sample is drawn from a study of long-term antiretroviral therapy in people with HIV (dated by TCRdb to 2022 to 2024). A note on the overall study: The earliest samples were collected about a decade before the 2015 WHO recommendation for immediate ART, when ART was typically delayed until CD4 counts fell. Whether ART initiation and durable HIV suppression were associated with changes in peripheral blood TRB repertoire composition and diversity was tested in a retrospective serial study. A total of 192 cryopreserved PBMC samples came from 30 or so adults with confirmed HIV infection and were collected serially over a mean of about six years (range 1-12). Among the 30 to 35 participants with HIV, ten to twelve were female. No cross-contamination during QIAcube processing was seen in test extractions of a monoclonal T-cell line run alongside 30 to 35 polyclonal samples. Points the paper makes about the study in general: The repertoire was dominated across all time points by expanded TRB clones identified before ART initiation, although this dominance was seen to fluctuate and to decrease in many PLHIV after ART. Because pre-ART samples had limited cell numbers, profiling was done on unsorted PBMC rather than on sorted CD4+ and CD8+ T cells. Samples dated from the mid-2000s to the late 2010s, and the ART regimens used may be less effective than current ones. CDR3 length ranges in HIV repertoires were narrower than in controls, and network structure suggested an antigen-experienced repertoire with only a slight naive shift after ART. Inferences about post-ART repertoire changes were limited because no data were available on ART adherence, viral resistance or therapy changes. A significant increase in TRB diversity was found to be associated with ART initiation, although TRB diversity was observed to remain significantly below that of transplant donor controls even after long-term ART. Because PBMC availability was limited, only the TCR beta chain was sequenced, with no alpha chain pairing.

To be included, a participant needed at least one PBMC sample from before ART initiation plus at least two post-ART samples. Every participant with HIV received treatment in the United States of America. Before DNA extraction, cryopreserved samples of about 0.95-11 million PBMC were thawed and then washed. At the time of the earliest PBMC sample, participants with HIV were aged between roughly 20 and 55 years. PBMC samples were contributed by each participant from 1-4 timepoints before ART initiation and 2-8 timepoints after ART initiation, with a median of 7 samples. Serial HIV viral load, CD4+ T-cell count, ART history and demographic data were obtained for every participant. A Qiagen kit on a QIAcube was used to extract genomic DNA from unsorted PBMC, with samples processed in batches of 12. Inclusive of the bounding cysteine and phenylalanine, the CDR3 is 14 residues long. Only the CDR3 part of the read is kept: 42 bases, read in frame from the first base. Trimming takes 5 bases from V and 5 bases from J, and the germline ends sit 14 bases apart. Looking up the germline V gene yields CDR1 SGHVS and CDR2 FQNEAQ.

The chain uses TRBV7-8 and TRBJ2-3; a tentative D match to TRBD2 spans 5 bases. Sequenced here: unsorted PBMCs, sampled 3.1 years after starting antiretroviral therapy. The sequence was collected from a woman aged 50 to 65 with HIV. The nucleotide sequence reads as follows: TGTGCCAGCAGCCCCGGGTACGGGGTAGATACGCAGTATTTT. Translation gives CASSPGYGVDTQYF.